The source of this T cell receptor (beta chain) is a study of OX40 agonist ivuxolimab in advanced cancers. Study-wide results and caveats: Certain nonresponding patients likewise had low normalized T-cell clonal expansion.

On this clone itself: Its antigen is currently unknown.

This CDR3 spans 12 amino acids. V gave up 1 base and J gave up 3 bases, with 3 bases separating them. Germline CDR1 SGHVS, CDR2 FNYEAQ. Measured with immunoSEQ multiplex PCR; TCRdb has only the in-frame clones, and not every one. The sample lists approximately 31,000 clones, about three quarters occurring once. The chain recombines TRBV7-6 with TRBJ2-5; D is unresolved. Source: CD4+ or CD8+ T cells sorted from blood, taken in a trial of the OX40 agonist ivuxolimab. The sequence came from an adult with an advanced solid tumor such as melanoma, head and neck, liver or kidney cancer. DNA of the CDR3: TGTGCCAGCAGCTTAGAAGAAGAGACCCAGTACTTC. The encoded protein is CASSLEEETQYF.